A selection of T cell receptor beta chains follows, all from one sample in a study of PD-1 blockade in classical Hodgkin lymphoma. TCRdb's copy holds only in-frame clones and misses some; the assay was immunoSEQ multiplex PCR. The sample holds nearly 60,000 clones, less than 95% seen once. This specimen consisted of peripheral blood mononuclear cells (PBMCs), obtained before the second cycle of nivolumab. The receptors were sampled from a human donor with classical Hodgkin lymphoma. CDR3s include the opening cysteine and the closing phenylalanine or tryptophan. D genes are given only for firm matches. Clone sizes are given selectively: once, few, many, or a class where the clone is expanded.

size | J | D | V | DNA | CDR3
. | TRBJ1-5 | . | TRBV15 | TGTGCCACCAGCAGAGCTGGGACTCTTGATCAGCCCCAGCATTTT | CATSRAGTLDQPQHF
. | TRBJ1-3 | . | TRBV30 | TGTGCCTGGAGCACAGAAGGAAACACCATATATTTT | CAWSTEGNTIYF
. | TRBJ2-6 | . | TRBV9 | TGTGCCAGCAGCGTCGCAGGACAGCCTGGGGCCAACGTCCTGACTTTC | CASSVAGQPGANVLTF
few | TRBJ2-7 | TRBD2 | TRBV7-8 | TGTGCCAGCAGCTTAGCTTATCTAGCGGGAGGAAGCTCCTACGAGCAGTACTTC | CASSLAYLAGGSSYEQYF
once | TRBJ1-2 | . | TRBV23-1 | TGCGCCAGCAGCCCCACCCAGGGCAAGCACTATGGCTACACCTTC | CASSPTQGKHYGYTF
. | TRBJ1-1 | . | TRBV27 | TGTGCCAGCAGTAAAAGAGGGCGCACTGAAGCTTTCTTT | CASSKRGRTEAFF
. | TRBJ2-7 | . | TRBV11-3 | TGTGCCAGCAGTTATGGTTCACACTACGAGCAGTACTTC | CASSYGSHYEQYF
. | TRBJ2-3 | . | TRBV28 | TGTGCCAGCAGTTCAGGGTCAGATACGCAGTATTTT | CASSSGSDTQYF
. | TRBJ2-7 | TRBD2 | TRBV9 | TGTGCCAGCAGCGCCGGGACTAGCGGGGGCGACGAGCAGTACTTC | CASSAGTSGGDEQYF
. | TRBJ2-3 | TRBD2 | TRBV7-2 | TGTGCCAGCAGCTTGAGCGGGAGTAGAACAGATACGCAGTATTTT | CASSLSGSRTDTQYF
once | TRBJ2-1 | TRBD2 | TRBV4-1 | TGCGCCAGCAGCCAAGACACTAGCGGGGGCCTCTCCAATGAGCAGTTCTTC | CASSQDTSGGLSNEQFF
. | TRBJ2-7 | . | TRBV28 | TGTGCCAGCACTCCCCCCGACAGATACTACGAGCAGTACTTC | CASTPPDRYYEQYF
. | TRBJ1-2 | . | TRBV6-5 | TGTGCCAGCAGTTCCCCGCGGGGCTACACCTTC | CASSSPRGYTF
few | TRBJ2-3 | . | TRBV27 | TGTGCCAGCAGTTTGGTGGCGGGAAGCACAGATACGCAGTATTTT | CASSLVAGSTDTQYF
. | TRBJ1-1 | . | TRBV25-1 | TGTGCCAGCAGTGCAACCCCCGGGGCAGAAGCTTTCTTT | CASSATPGAEAFF
. | TRBJ1-4 | . | TRBV11-2 | TGTGCCAGCAGCTTCAGTTTTAATGAAAAACTGTTTTTT | CASSFSFNEKLFF
. | TRBJ2-7 | TRBD2 | TRBV6-1 | TGTGCCAGCAGTCCCCGGGGTAGCGGGAACTACGAGCAGTACTTC | CASSPRGSGNYEQYF
. | TRBJ2-3 | . | TRBV28 | TGTGCCAGCAGTCCTGGGTGGGGGCTAGCAACAGATACGCAGTATTTT | CASSPGWGLATDTQYF
. | TRBJ2-3 | TRBD1 | TRBV9 | TGTGCCAGCAGCGTAGGGTCCCTGACAGGGGACGATACGCAGTATTTT | CASSVGSLTGDDTQYF
. | TRBJ2-7 | . | TRBV6-5 | TGTGCCAGCAGTTACTCACGGGGGAGCACCTACGAGCAGTACTTC | CASSYSRGSTYEQYF
. | TRBJ2-5 | . | TRBV6-4 | TGTGCCAGCAGTGACTCAGCCAGCGGCGGACAAGAGACCCAGTACTTC | CASSDSASGGQETQYF
. | TRBJ2-3 | . | TRBV9 | TGTGCCAGCAGCGTAGTGGGAGCTGCTAGCACAGATACGCAGTATTTT | CASSVVGAASTDTQYF
. | TRBJ1-2 | TRBD1 | TRBV13 | TGTGCCAGCAGCCCAGGGACAGGGCACGGCTACACCTTC | CASSPGTGHGYTF
. | TRBJ2-1 | TRBD2 | TRBV11-2 | TGTGCCAGCAGCTTTGTTGTCGGGGGGATTTACAATGAGCAGTTCTTC | CASSFVVGGIYNEQFF
. | TRBJ1-4 | . | TRBV5-1 | TGCGCCAGCAGCTCTCGTACTAATGAAAAACTGTTTTTT | CASSSRTNEKLFF
once | TRBJ1-2 | . | TRBV2 | TGTGCCAGCAGTGAAGCTAGGAGGGCAATGAATGGCTACACCTTC | CASSEARRAMNGYTF
. | TRBJ2-5 | . | TRBV5-4 | TGTGCCAGCAGCCCGACAGGGACTCAAGAGACCCAGTACTTC | CASSPTGTQETQYF
. | TRBJ2-6 | TRBD1 | TRBV28 | TGTGCCAGCAGTAAAACAGGGGCTGGGGCCAACGTCCTGACTTTC | CASSKTGAGANVLTF
. | TRBJ2-2 | . | TRBV4-2 | TGTGCCAGCAGCCGAGCGCTGACTTCGAACACCGGGGAGCTGTTTTTT | CASSRALTSNTGELFF
. | TRBJ1-4 | TRBD1 | TRBV27 | TGTGCCAGCAGTTTAAAAGGGACAGGGGGAGGGTTGAATGAAAAACTGTTTTTT | CASSLKGTGGGLNEKLFF
. | TRBJ2-3 | TRBD2 | TRBV9 | TGTGCCAGCAGCGTAGAATCTAGCGGGGATACGCAGTATTTT | CASSVESSGDTQYF
. | TRBJ1-5 | . | TRBV19 | TGTGCCAGTAGTATAGATGCAGGGCCCCTCAATCAGCCCCAGCATTTT | CASSIDAGPLNQPQHF
once | TRBJ1-2 | . | TRBV7-9 | TGTGCCAGCAGCCCGACAGAGTATGGCTACACCTTC | CASSPTEYGYTF
. | TRBJ2-2 | . | TRBV6-6 | TGTGCCAGCAGTCCCTCCAACACCGGGGAGCTGTTTTTT | CASSPSNTGELFF
. | TRBJ2-5 | . | TRBV18 | TGTGCCAGCTCAAGCAGGGATCAAGAGACCCAGTACTTC | CASSSRDQETQYF
. | TRBJ1-1 | . | TRBV6-5 | TGTGCCAGCACACAGGGCACTGAAGCTTTCTTT | CASTQGTEAFF
. | TRBJ2-7 | . | TRBV7-2 | TGTGCCAGCAGCCCCTCTCCCCCCTCAGGGTCTGGATCCTACGAGCAGTACTTC | CASSPSPPSGSGSYEQYF